This entry lists 18 T cell receptor beta chains sequenced from one sample in a study of blood T cell repertoires in COVID-19. TCRdb's table, derived via immunoSEQ multiplex PCR, lists solely in-frame clones and lacks some. The sample carries approximately 70,000 clones, 79% recorded once. Sequencing was performed on peripheral blood. The receptors come from a woman aged 80 or older with active or convalescent COVID-19.

The CDR3 sequence: CATSSQTGTKPFNEQFF. For the CDR3, the DNA is TGTGCCACCAGCAGTCAAACCGGGACTAAACCATTCAATGAGCAGTTCTTC. The genes are TRBV15 and TRBJ2-1; TRBD2 aligns across 7 bases. Per germline, CDR1 LNHNV and CDR2 YYDKDF (reference sequence). V trimming: 3 bases; J trimming: 6 bases; junction bases outside the gene matches: 14. The CDR3 consists of 17 residues.

This chain connects TRBV4-1 to TRBJ2-1, with 7 bases aligning to TRBD2. V was pared by 5 bases and J by 2 bases, with 6 bases of the junction left unmatched. The CDR3 length is 15 residues. CDR1 is MGHRA and CDR2 is YSYEKL in the germline V gene. The CDR3 coding sequence is TGCGCCAGCAGCTCTACCGGGACTACCTACAATGAGCAGTTCTTC. Translating it yields CASSSTGTTYNEQFF.

This chain links TRBV27 with TRBJ1-2; TRBD1 aligns across 9 bases. This CDR3 region has 14 residues. The V segment lost 5 bases and the J segment 6 bases; nucleotides outside the gene matches: 7. CDR1 is MNHEY, CDR2 SMNVEV, per germline (reference sequence). CDR3 nucleotides: TGTGCCAGCAGTATCGGACAGGGGAAGAATGGCTACACCTTC. As protein: CASSIGQGKNGYTF.

V and J are TRBV27 and TRBJ2-7; D remains ambiguous. The germline V and J ends were trimmed by 5 bases and 3 bases, with 5 bases remaining between them. The CDR3 extends over 11 amino acids. Germline V gene lookup returns CDR1 MNHEY and CDR2 SMNVEV (reference sequence). CDR3: CASSTNYEQYF. The CDR3 region has the DNA TGTGCCAGCAGTACAAACTACGAGCAGTACTTC.

This clone was detected only once. This chain uses TRBV14 with TRBJ1-1, with a possible D match to TRBD1 (6 bases). The CDR3 is 13 residues long. The V gene lost 4 bases and the J gene lost 8 bases, with 14 bases spanning the gap. The germline gives CDR1 SGHDN, CDR2 FVKESK. For the CDR3, the DNA is TGTGCCAGCAGCCCCTTCATGACAGGAGAAGCTTTCTTT. This gives the protein CASSPFMTGEAFF.

The chain couples TRBV28 to TRBJ2-7; D is undetermined. This CDR3 has 13 amino acids. Between the trimmed V and J ends, which lost 2 bases and 4 bases, there was a span of 9 bases. Germline CDR1 reads MDHEN; CDR2 reads SYDVKM. In DNA, the CDR3 is TGTGCCAGCAGTTTAGTAGCAGTATACGAGCAGTACTTC. Encoded protein: CASSLVAVYEQYF.

This chain joins TRBV9 and TRBJ1-2, with D uncertain. The CDR3 is made up of 12 amino acids. Deletions cut 1 base from V and 7 bases from J, with 8 bases between. Germline assignment: CDR1 SGDLS and CDR2 YYNGEE. The CDR3 DNA is TGTGCCAGCAGCGTAATGAGTGGTGGCTACACCTTC. Protein: CASSVMSGGYTF.

V is TRBV5-4 and J is TRBJ2-5, with TRBD2 as a possible D gene (6 bases). CDR3 length: 14 residues. Germline V gene sequence: CDR1 SGHNT, CDR2 YYREEE (reference sequence). Trimming cost V 3 bases and J 1 base, with 10 bases left between them. The CDR3 DNA reads as TGTGCCAGCAGCTCGGGACTGCTCCAAGAGACCCAGTACTTC. Translation gives CASSSGLLQETQYF.

The gene calls are TRBV19 and TRBJ2-1; D remains ambiguous. The V end was cut by 1 base, the J end by 8 bases, with 9 bases between. Germline V gene sequence: CDR1 LNHDA, CDR2 SQIVND (reference sequence). The CDR3 sequence is 13 residues long. The CDR3 here is CASSIARHYEQFF. The CDR3 DNA follows: TGTGCCAGTAGTATAGCCAGACATTATGAGCAGTTCTTC. Full variable domain (outside the CDR3, taken from reference TRBV19 and TRBJ2-1): DGGITQSPKYLFRKEGQNVTLSCEQNLNHDAMYWYRQDPGQGLRLIYYSQIVNDFQKGDIAEGYSVSREKKESFPLTVTSAQKNPTAFYLCASSIARHYEQFFGPGTRLTVL.

This chain uses TRBV7-2 with TRBJ1-2; possibly TRBD1 for D (5 bases). V lost 5 bases and J 0 bases, leaving 7 bases between the germline ends. Germline-derived CDR1 and CDR2 are SGHTA and FQGNSA. The CDR3 contains 13 residues. The CDR3 is CASSDRANYGYTF. CDR3 DNA: TGTGCCAGCAGCGACAGAGCTAACTATGGCTACACCTTC. Full variable domain (outside the CDR3, taken from reference TRBV7-2 and TRBJ1-2): GAGVSQSPSNKVTEKGKDVELRCDPISGHTALYWYRQSLGQGLEFLIYFQGNSAPDKSGLPSDRFSAERTGGSVSTLTIQRTQQEDSAVYLCASSDRANYGYTFGSGTRLTVV.

This clone was detected only a few times. The gene calls are TRBV7-2 and TRBJ2-1; D possibly corresponds to TRBD2 (6 bases). Germline CDR1 and CDR2: SGHTA and FQGNSA. Trimming left V 3 bases short and J 0 bases short, with 21 bases between. The CDR3 extends over 19 amino acids. The CDR3 here is CASSFQLGGPTSSYNEQFF. The CDR3 nucleotides are TGTGCCAGCAGCTTCCAGTTGGGGGGTCCAACCAGCTCCTACAATGAGCAGTTCTTC.

The rearrangement joins TRBV6-5 to TRBJ2-1; 7 bases fit TRBD1. After removal of 5 bases from V and 4 bases from J, the junction contained 8 bases not matched to a gene. The CDR3 has 15 residues. Germline CDR1 and CDR2: MNHEY and SVGAGI. The CDR3 loop is CASSRNRGAYNEQFF. The CDR3 DNA follows: TGTGCCAGCAGTAGAAACAGGGGTGCGTACAATGAGCAGTTCTTC.

The chain employs TRBV29-1 and TRBJ2-1, with D perhaps matching TRBD2 (5 bases). Trimming removed 0 bases from V and 0 bases from J, with 9 bases in between. This CDR3 is built from 15 residues. CDR1 SQVTM and CDR2 ANQGSEA come from the germline V gene. CDR3 nucleotide sequence: TGCAGCGTTGAAGACTCGGGAAGCTCCTACAATGAGCAGTTCTTC. This gives the protein CSVEDSGSSYNEQFF.

V and J are TRBV10-2 and TRBJ1-2; 9 nucleotides match TRBD1. This CDR3 is built from 13 residues. Per germline, CDR1 WSHSY and CDR2 SAAADI. J lost 2 bases, V lost 8 bases, and 3 bases had no gene match. This CDR3 reads CASRGQGNYGYTF. For the CDR3, the DNA is TGCGCCAGCCGGGGACAGGGCAACTATGGCTACACCTTC.

The chain carries TRBV29-1 and TRBJ2-5, with D maybe TRBD1 (6 bases). The CDR3 is 14 amino acids. The V end lost 8 bases, the J end lost 10 bases, and 26 bases lay between the germline ends. Per germline, CDR1 SQVTM and CDR2 ANQGSEA. The CDR3 protein is CSIGLGGPTPSQYF. CDR3 nucleotides: TGCAGCATAGGTCTTGGGGGCCCAACTCCGAGCCAGTACTTC.

The chain uses TRBV4-3 and TRBJ1-3; D call uncertain. The CDR3 spans 17 residues. The germline V and J ends were trimmed by 0 bases and 4 bases, with 16 bases remaining between them. The germline CDR1 and CDR2 sequences are LGHNA and YSLEER. CDR3 sequence: CASSQDNGVSFGNTIYF. CDR3 in DNA: TGCGCCAGCAGCCAAGATAATGGTGTCAGTTTCGGAAACACCATATATTTT.

The chain joins TRBV11-2 to TRBJ1-5; D ambiguous. CDR3 length: 15 amino acids. V was pared by 3 bases and J by 3 bases, with 12 bases between. CDR1 and CDR2 from the germline V gene are SGHAT and FQNNGV. The CDR3 DNA reads as TGTGCCAGCAGCTTTGGTGCAGTACCCAATCAGCCCCAGCATTTT. Amino acids: CASSFGAVPNQPQHF.

The chain has TRBV5-1 and TRBJ1-5; 8 bases map to TRBD1. Germline CDR1 is SGHRS and CDR2 is YFSETQ. Germline trimming cut 0 bases from V and 8 bases from J; bases unmatched to any gene: 4. This CDR3 region has 14 residues. CDR3 residues: CASSLGQGSEPQHF. The CDR3 DNA reads TGCGCCAGCAGCTTGGGACAGGGGAGTGAGCCCCAGCATTTT.